These 28 T cell receptor beta chains share one sample of origin, sequenced in a study of CD8 T cells in Susac syndrome. Reverse transcription of roughly 0.5 to 1 ug RNA was carried out with random hexamers. TCRdb itself ran the immunoSEQ multiplex PCR reads through MiXCR, one entry per CDR3 protein. This table holds 150,000 to 200,000 distinct CDR3 sequences, less than 95% found once. Sequencing was performed on CD4+ T cells from PBMCs. These receptor sequences come from a human donor with multiple sclerosis.

V and J are TRBV7-6 and TRBJ1-1; D ambiguous. Trimming removed 6 bases from V and 1 base from J, with 9 bases in between. CDR3 length: 13 residues. Germline V gene sequence: CDR1 SGHVS, CDR2 FNYEAQ. The CDR3 nucleotides read TGTGCCAGCAGGGCACTGGGGAACACTGAAGCTTTCTTT. Amino acids: CASRALGNTEAFF.

This chain links TRBV12-3 or TRBV12-4 with TRBJ1-5; perhaps TRBD1 as D (6 bases). The CDR3 has 14 residues. Between the trimmed V and J ends, which lost 7 bases and 0 bases, there was a span of 10 bases. For the CDR3, the DNA is TGTGCCAGCACCGGACAGTATAGCAATCAGCCCCAGCATTTT. Encoded protein: CASTGQYSNQPQHF.

This chain uses TRBV28 with TRBJ1-1; 10 bases fit TRBD1. The CDR3 loop spans 14 amino acids. Germline trimming cut 2 bases from V and 4 bases from J; bases unmatched to any gene: 1. Germline assignment: CDR1 MDHEN and CDR2 SYDVKM. CDR3 DNA: TGTGCCAGCAGTTTAGGGACAGGGGCCACTGAAGCTTTCTTT. It translates to CASSLGTGATEAFF.

J is TRBJ2-3 and V is TRBV20-1; D is unclear. This CDR3 contains 16 residues. V was shortened by 0 bases and J by 4 bases, with 17 bases between the two germline ends. Germline V lookup: CDR1 DFQATT, CDR2 SNEGSKA (reference sequence). This chain's CDR3 is CSARDRLSIRPDTQYF. The CDR3 DNA reads TGCAGTGCTAGAGACCGCTTAAGCATTCGGCCAGATACGCAGTATTTT.

This chain joins TRBV7-9 and TRBJ1-2, with D unresolved. CDR1 and CDR2 from the germline V gene are SEHNR and FQNEAQ (reference sequence). This CDR3 is built from 12 residues. V was shortened by 1 base and J by 11 bases, with 11 bases between the two germline ends. In DNA, the CDR3 is TGTGCCAGCAGCTTAGACTGGCGGGAGTACACCTTC. Translating it yields CASSLDWREYTF.

The rearrangement links TRBV25-1 to TRBJ2-7, with D maybe TRBD2 (6 bases). V was shortened by 3 bases and J by 7 bases, with 19 bases between the two germline ends. The CDR3 length is 15 residues. Germline V gene sequence: CDR1 MGHDK, CDR2 SYGVNS. The CDR3 protein is CASSEGGAYPREQYF. The DNA for the CDR3 is TGTGCCAGCAGTGAGGGAGGCGCTTACCCACGGGAGCAGTACTTC.

This clonotype was observed once. This rearrangement joins TRBV5-6 to TRBJ2-2, with a tentative D call TRBD2 (6 bases). The CDR3 is 13 amino acids. Germline CDR1 is SGHDT and CDR2 is YYEEEE. Deletions cut 1 base from V and 8 bases from J, with 9 bases between. In DNA, the CDR3 is TGTGCCAGCAGCTTGTATAGCGGAGGGGAGCTGTTTTTT. Its translation: CASSLYSGGELFF.

This rearrangement joins TRBV20-1 to TRBJ2-7, with D maybe TRBD2 (6 bases). CDR1 DFQATT and CDR2 SNEGSKA come from the germline V gene (reference sequence). Trimming shortened V by 4 bases and J by 5 bases, and 12 bases separated the two germline ends. The CDR3 totals 12 residues. CDR3 loop: CSAMSRGDEQYF. The CDR3 DNA is TGCAGTGCTATGAGTCGCGGGGACGAGCAGTACTTC.

This chain uses TRBV29-1 with TRBJ2-5, with 7 bases that match TRBD2. Germline V gene sequence: CDR1 SQVTM, CDR2 ANQGSEA. J lost 5 bases, V lost 5 bases, and 14 bases had no gene match. The length of the CDR3 is 15 residues. CDR3: CSVPPGGTFGETQYF. The CDR3 DNA reads as TGCAGCGTTCCACCGGGGGGAACTTTCGGGGAGACCCAGTACTTC.

This clonotype came up once. The V gene is TRBV20-1, the J gene TRBJ2-6, with D possibly matching TRBD2 (5 bases). Trimming took 2 bases from V and 0 from J, leaving 8 bases between them. The CDR3 contains 15 residues. Germline loops: CDR1 DFQATT, CDR2 SNEGSKA (reference sequence). Written as DNA, the CDR3 is TGCAGTGCTAGACCACGGGACTCTGGGGCCAACGTCCTGACTTTC. Amino acids: CSARPRDSGANVLTF.

The rearrangement links TRBV20-1 to TRBJ2-7; TRBD2 matches 7 bases. Germline lookup yields CDR1 DFQATT and CDR2 SNEGSKA (reference sequence). V lost 0 bases to trimming and J lost 0 bases; unmatched junction nucleotides: 5. The CDR3 is 15 amino acids. The CDR3 DNA follows: TGCAGTGCTAGAGATCTAATAGCGGGCTCCTACGAGCAGTACTTC. Translation: CSARDLIAGSYEQYF.

This chain connects TRBV28 to TRBJ2-7; D gene uncertain. The V gene lost 5 bases and the J gene lost 5 bases, with 28 bases spanning the gap. Per the germline V gene, CDR1 is MDHEN and CDR2 is SYDVKM. The CDR3 totals 18 residues. The CDR3, as DNA: TGTGCCAGCAGTCTGGTGCCCTTTACGCTTTCCGGGTTGAACGAGCAGTACTTC. Translated: CASSLVPFTLSGLNEQYF.

This clonotype was seen only once. The chain combines TRBV10-3 with TRBJ2-6; TRBD1 aligns across 9 bases. The CDR3 consists of 18 residues. Germline V gives CDR1 ENHRY, CDR2 SYGVKD. After removal of 4 bases from V and 4 bases from J, the junction contained 11 bases not matched to a gene. The CDR3 here is CAISGPGTGSFGANVLTF. CDR3 coding DNA: TGTGCCATCAGTGGCCCCGGGACAGGGTCCTTCGGGGCCAACGTCCTGACTTTC.

The rearrangement links TRBV5-4 to TRBJ2-5, with D possibly being TRBD1 (6 bases). The ends were cut back, 3 bases at V and 3 bases at J, with 9 bases in the middle. Germline CDR1 reads SGHNT; CDR2 reads YYREEE (reference sequence). This CDR3 is built from 13 residues. CDR3 protein: CASSSDRKETQYF. DNA of the CDR3: TGTGCCAGCAGCTCTGACAGGAAAGAGACCCAGTACTTC.

The rearrangement joins TRBV11-2 to TRBJ2-6; the D call may be TRBD1 or TRBD2 (6 bases each). The CDR3 contains 16 residues. V was pared by 5 bases and J by 0 bases, with 11 bases between. CDR1 and CDR2 (germline): SGHAT, FQNNGV. The CDR3 loop reads CASSPKGGSGANVLTF. CDR3 sequence (DNA): TGTGCCAGCAGCCCCAAGGGGGGCTCTGGGGCCAACGTCCTGACTTTC. Full variable domain (missing parts from reference TRBV11-2 and TRBJ2-6): EAGVAQSPRYKIIEKRQSVAFWCNPISGHATLYWYQQILGQGPKLLIQFQNNGVVDDSQLPKDRFSAERLKGVDSTLKIQPAKLEDSAVYLCASSPKGGSGANVLTFGAGSRLTVL.

This clonotype appeared a single time. The J gene is TRBJ1-4, the V gene TRBV2, with no clear D. Per the germline V gene, CDR1 is SNHLY and CDR2 is FYNNEI. There are 13 residues in the CDR3. The V and J ends lost 4 bases and 8 bases respectively, with 11 bases between them. This CDR3 is CASSASGSEKLFF. The CDR3, as DNA: TGTGCCAGCAGTGCGTCAGGAAGCGAAAAACTGTTTTTT. Full variable domain (outside the CDR3, taken from reference TRBV2 and TRBJ1-4): EPEVTQTPSHQVTQMGQEVILRCVPISNHLYFYWYRQILGQKVEFLVSFYNNEISEKSEIFDDQFSVERPDGSNFTLKIRSTKLEDSAMYFCASSASGSEKLFFGSGTQLSVL.

The rearrangement uses TRBV30 and TRBJ1-5; no clear D gene. CDR3 size: 13 residues. CDR1 is GTSNPN, CDR2 SVGIG, per germline (reference sequence). V shed 1 base and J shed 4 bases, with 8 bases lying between them. The CDR3 sequence: CAWSGRLNQPQHF. In DNA, the CDR3 is TGTGCCTGGAGTGGCAGATTGAATCAGCCCCAGCATTTT.

The chain carries TRBV5-1 and TRBJ1-2, with 9 bases fitting TRBD1. Germline V gene lookup returns CDR1 SGHRS and CDR2 YFSETQ. CDR3 length: 13 residues. The V and J ends lost 4 bases and 5 bases, in that order; junction bases with no gene match: 3. The CDR3 DNA reads TGCGCCAGCAGCGCGGGACAGGGATATGGCTACACCTTC. Protein product: CASSAGQGYGYTF.

The V call is TRBV18, the J call TRBJ2-1, with 7 bases aligning to TRBD1. From germline, CDR1 is KGHSH and CDR2 LQKENI. V was pared by 3 bases and J by 4 bases, with 3 bases of the junction left unmatched. The CDR3 has 14 amino acids. The CDR3 DNA follows: TGTGCCAGCTCACCGGGACAGATGTACAATGAGCAGTTCTTC. Its protein product is CASSPGQMYNEQFF.

The chain links TRBV4-1 to TRBJ1-2; D gene unclear. The CDR3 totals 15 residues. From germline, CDR1 is MGHRA and CDR2 YSYEKL. V shed 0 bases and J shed 3 bases, with 11 bases lying between them. The CDR3 region has the DNA TGCGCCAGCAGCCAAGATCAGGACGCTCACTATGGCTACACCTTC. This sequence encodes CASSQDQDAHYGYTF.

The gene calls are TRBV20-1 and TRBJ2-2; D possibly uses TRBD1 or TRBD2 (6 bases each). Per germline, CDR1 DFQATT and CDR2 SNEGSKA (reference sequence). The CDR3 totals 12 residues. Trimming took off 6 bases at V and 5 bases at J, with 10 bases between the two ends. The CDR3 protein is CSAKGGTGELFF. DNA for the CDR3: TGCAGTGCCAAGGGGGGAACCGGGGAGCTGTTTTTT.

The V and J genes are TRBV10-3 and TRBJ1-2; D remains ambiguous. The length of the CDR3 is 12 residues. Germline loops: CDR1 ENHRY, CDR2 SYGVKD. The ends were cut back, 7 bases at V and 4 bases at J, with 10 bases in the middle. CDR3 amino acids: CAINQAGYGYTF. CDR3 DNA sequence: TGTGCCATCAATCAGGCTGGCTATGGCTACACCTTC.

This chain links TRBV6-5 with TRBJ2-7, with a tentative D call TRBD1 (7 bases). The CDR3 loop spans 15 amino acids. The germline V gene encodes CDR1 MNHEY and CDR2 SVGAGI. V lost 5 bases to trimming and J lost 7 bases, with 21 bases between them. CDR3 coding DNA: TGTGCCAGCAGTCTTTTACAGGGGATTGGGAGGGAGCAGTACTTC. Translated, it gives CASSLLQGIGREQYF.

This clonotype appeared once. The rearrangement uses TRBV7-2 and TRBJ2-4; 12 nucleotides align to TRBD2. CDR3 size: 15 residues. From germline, CDR1 is SGHTA and CDR2 FQGNSA. The V and J ends lost 6 bases and 7 bases, in that order; junction bases with no gene match: 7. CDR3 in amino acids: CASSRSTSGSNIQYF. DNA of the CDR3: TGTGCCAGCAGTCGTTCGACTAGCGGGAGCAACATTCAGTACTTC. Looking up the rest from reference TRBV7-2 and TRBJ2-4 gives the full variable domain: GAGVSQSPSNKVTEKGKDVELRCDPISGHTALYWYRQSLGQGLEFLIYFQGNSAPDKSGLPSDRFSAERTGGSVSTLTIQRTQQEDSAVYLCASSRSTSGSNIQYFGAGTRLSVL.

The chain employs TRBV28 and TRBJ1-1; D uncertain. The CDR3 has 14 residues. CDR1 is MDHEN, CDR2 SYDVKM, per germline. The V and J ends lost 3 bases and 4 bases respectively, with 12 bases between them. The CDR3 nucleotides are TGTGCCAGCAGTTTTCACCCCTGGGGCACTGAAGCTTTCTTT. Translated, it gives CASSFHPWGTEAFF.

The chain joins TRBV7-2 to TRBJ2-6; TRBD1 aligns across 9 bases. Trimming removed 5 bases from V and 0 bases from J; junction bases left unmatched: 11. This CDR3 has 19 residues. The germline V gene encodes CDR1 SGHTA and CDR2 FQGNSA. This CDR3 is CASSPDVRQGVSGANVLTF. DNA for the CDR3: TGTGCCAGCAGCCCAGATGTGCGACAGGGGGTCTCTGGGGCCAACGTCCTGACTTTC. Filled out from reference TRBV7-2 and TRBJ2-6, the complete variable domain reads GAGVSQSPSNKVTEKGKDVELRCDPISGHTALYWYRQSLGQGLEFLIYFQGNSAPDKSGLPSDRFSAERTGGSVSTLTIQRTQQEDSAVYLCASSPDVRQGVSGANVLTFGAGSRLTVL.

The V and J genes are TRBV7-8 and TRBJ2-1; D uncertain. Per germline, CDR1 SGHVS and CDR2 FQNEAQ. This CDR3 spans 16 amino acids. Deletions cut 1 base from V and 9 bases from J, with 19 bases between. The CDR3: CASSLVLRPIFGEQFF. The CDR3 region has the DNA TGTGCCAGCAGCTTAGTGTTGAGACCAATCTTCGGTGAGCAGTTCTTC.

The chain combines TRBV6-5 with TRBJ1-1; TRBD1 aligns across 9 bases. The germline V gene encodes CDR1 MNHEY and CDR2 SVGAGI. This CDR3 has 14 amino acids. V lost 5 bases to trimming and J lost 10 bases; unmatched junction nucleotides: 11. The CDR3 is CASSRQGVEASAFF. The CDR3 bases are TGTGCCAGCAGTCGACAGGGGGTAGAGGCGTCAGCTTTCTTT.